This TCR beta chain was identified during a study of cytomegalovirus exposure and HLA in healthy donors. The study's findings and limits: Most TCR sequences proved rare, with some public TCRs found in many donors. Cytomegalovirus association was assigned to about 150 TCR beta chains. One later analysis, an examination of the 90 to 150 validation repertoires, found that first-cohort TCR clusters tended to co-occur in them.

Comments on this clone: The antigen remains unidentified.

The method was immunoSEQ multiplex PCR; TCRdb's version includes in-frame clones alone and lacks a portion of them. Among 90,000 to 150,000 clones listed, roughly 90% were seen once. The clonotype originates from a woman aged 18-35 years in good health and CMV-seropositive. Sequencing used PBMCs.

CDR3 sequence reads: CASSFWRGGLSALNTGELFF. The CDR3 DNA sequence: TGTGCCAGCAGCTTCTGGAGGGGGGGTTTGTCGGCCCTGAACACCGGGGAGCTGTTTTTT. V is TRBV7-6 and J is TRBJ2-2; D might be TRBD2 (7 bases). Per the germline V gene, CDR1 is SGHVS and CDR2 is FNYEAQ. V was shortened by 3 bases and J by 1 base, with 24 bases between the two germline ends. The CDR3 has 20 residues.